The 5 T cell receptor beta chains listed next were all sequenced from one sample in a study of blood T cell repertoires in COVID-19. Generated by immunoSEQ multiplex PCR, the TCRdb table keeps only in-frame clones and is missing some. The table includes about 210,000 clones, around four fifths detected once. Sequencing was done on a sample of peripheral blood. These receptors were obtained from a woman older than 75 with COVID-19, enrolled during active disease.

This rearrangement joins TRBV9 to TRBJ1-3; D gene ambiguous. The germline V gene has CDR1 SGDLS and CDR2 YYNGEE. With 1 base removed from V and 0 bases from J, the gap between germline ends came to 8 bases. The CDR3 loop spans 15 amino acids. For the CDR3, the DNA is TGTGCCAGCAGCGTAAACCCAGACTCTGGAAACACCATATATTTT. Protein sequence: CASSVNPDSGNTIYF.

The genes are TRBV27 and TRBJ2-7; possibly TRBD1 for D (5 bases). The V end was cut by 2 bases, the J end by 5 bases, with 10 bases between. There are 13 residues in the CDR3. Germline assignment: CDR1 MNHEY and CDR2 SMNVEV (reference sequence). CDR3 sequence: CASSLTRQNEQYF. CDR3 bases: TGTGCCAGCAGTTTAACCCGACAGAACGAGCAGTACTTC.

V usage is TRBV28 and J usage is TRBJ1-6, with D possibly being TRBD1 (5 bases). Germline values: CDR1 MDHEN, CDR2 SYDVKM. V lost 7 bases, J lost 7 bases, and 8 bases lay in between. This CDR3 is built from 12 residues. CDR3 bases: TGTGCCAGCACTCGGGGGAATTCACCCCTCCACTTT. Translating it yields CASTRGNSPLHF.

The chain couples TRBV6-5 to TRBJ2-5; maybe TRBD2 (5 bases). This CDR3 spans 13 amino acids. Trimming shortened V by 6 bases and J by 4 bases, and 12 bases separated the two germline ends. Germline lookup yields CDR1 MNHEY and CDR2 SVGAGI. The chain's CDR3 is CASRAARRETQYF. The CDR3 DNA reads as TGTGCCAGCAGAGCGGCGCGGAGAGAGACCCAGTACTTC.

About this clone itself: Other DNA sequences from this sample encode an identical CDR3 as well. The gene calls are TRBV19 and TRBJ1-4; TRBD1 is a possible D gene (5 bases). V was shortened by 6 bases and J by 7 bases, with 12 bases between the two germline ends. CDR3 length equals 13 residues. From germline, CDR1 is LNHDA and CDR2 SQIVND (reference sequence). The CDR3 sequence is CASRMRQTEKLFF. The CDR3 DNA follows: TGTGCCAGTAGGATGAGACAGACTGAAAAACTGTTTTTT.